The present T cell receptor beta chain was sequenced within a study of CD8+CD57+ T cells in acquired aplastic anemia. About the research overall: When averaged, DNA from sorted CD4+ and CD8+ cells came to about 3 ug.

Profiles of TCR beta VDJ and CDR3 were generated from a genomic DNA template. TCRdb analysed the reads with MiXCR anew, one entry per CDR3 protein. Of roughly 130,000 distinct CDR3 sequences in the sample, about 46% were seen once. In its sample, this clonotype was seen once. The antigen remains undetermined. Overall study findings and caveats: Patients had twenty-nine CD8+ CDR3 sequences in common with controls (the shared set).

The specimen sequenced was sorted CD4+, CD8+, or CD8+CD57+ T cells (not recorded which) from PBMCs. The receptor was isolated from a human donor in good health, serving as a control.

The CDR3 sequence: CASSADPPGSADTQYF. The CDR3, as DNA: TGTGCCAGCAGCGCCGACCCGCCTGGGAGCGCAGATACGCAGTATTTT. This chain uses TRBV11-2 with TRBJ2-3; perhaps TRBD2 as D (5 bases). The CDR3 contains 16 residues. The germline gives CDR1 SGHAT, CDR2 FQNNGV. V lost 5 bases to trimming and J lost 4 bases, with 19 bases between them.